This TCR beta chain was identified in a study of cytomegalovirus exposure and HLA in healthy donors. Study in general: In a later analysis, it was reported that the approximately 110 validation repertoires had been produced on the same platform as the roughly 700 repertoires belonging to the first cohort. Notes on the study in general: Among TCR sequences, most were rare, though some public TCRs appeared in many donors. There were a few CMV-associated chains whose specificity for CMV antigens was confirmed in vitro.

On this clone: Antigen: not known.

Clones were sequenced by immunoSEQ multiplex PCR, and TCRdb holds only the in-frame ones, with some missing. The sample consists of over 90,000 clones, less than 95% of them appearing once. This receptor was taken from a woman under 30 in good health and CMV-seronegative. Specimen: PBMCs.

The CDR3 reads CASSTRDRSAQETQYF. As DNA, the CDR3 is TGTGCCAGCAGCACTCGGGACAGGTCAGCTCAAGAGACCCAGTACTTC. The rearrangement joins TRBV11-3 to TRBJ2-5; 8 nucleotides match TRBD1. The ends lost 5 bases at V and 2 bases at J; junction bases unmatched: 10. Germline values: CDR1 SGHNT, CDR2 YENEEA. The CDR3 extends over 16 amino acids.